Listed here are 11 T cell receptor beta chains from one sample, sequenced in a study of CD8 T cells in ankylosing spondylitis. Findings and limits, study-wide: Ankylosing spondylitis blood seemed to carry a telltale TCR beta motif made of about 8 highly homologous variants.

The antigens these receptors bind are not known. TCRdb recomputed calls from the 5' RACE reads with MiXCR, one row per CDR3 protein. Of 750,000 to 850,000 distinct CDR3 sequences listed, 12% are singletons. The source material was blood, either unsorted or a sorted T cell fraction (not recorded which). These receptors originate from a male donor with ankylosing spondylitis.

In its sample, this clonotype was seen a few times. J is TRBJ2-7 and V is TRBV27, with no clear D. The V end was cut by 3 bases, the J end by 2 bases, with 17 bases between. The germline CDR1 and CDR2 sequences are MNHEY and SMNVEV (reference sequence). The CDR3 is 16 amino acids. This chain's CDR3 is CASSLPPGPGPYEQYF. The CDR3 nucleotides are TGTGCCAGCAGTTTGCCCCCCGGACCCGGGCCCTACGAGCAGTACTTC.

The CDR3 DNA sequence: TGTGCCAGCAGCACGCCTCCGGGACAGGGGGCTGGCTACACCTTC. Its protein is CASSTPPGQGAGYTF. This chain connects TRBV7-2 to TRBJ1-2; 12 bases are shared with TRBD1. The CDR3 has 15 amino acids. The V and J ends lost 5 bases and 7 bases, in that order; junction bases with no gene match: 8. The germline CDR1 and CDR2 sequences are SGHTA and FQGNSA.

The rearrangement joins TRBV2 to TRBJ1-5, with D uncertain. CDR1 SNHLY and CDR2 FYNNEI come from the germline V gene. The CDR3 totals 15 residues. Deletions cut 5 bases from V and 2 bases from J, with 13 bases between. The CDR3 protein is CASSRLNNGNQPQHF. In DNA form, the CDR3 reads TGTGCCAGCAGTCGGCTAAATAATGGCAATCAGCCCCAGCATTTT.

This clonotype has a count of ten or more. This CDR3 reads CASSNQGSYGYTF. The CDR3 DNA is TGCGCCAGCAGCAATCAGGGGTCTTATGGCTACACCTTC. The chain joins TRBV5-1 to TRBJ1-2; D possibly corresponds to TRBD1 (6 bases). The V gene lost 4 bases and the J gene lost 5 bases, with 12 bases spanning the gap. The CDR3 sequence is 13 residues long. The germline gives CDR1 SGHRS, CDR2 YFSETQ.

In this sample, this clonotype turned up many times. V and J are TRBV12-3 or TRBV12-4 and TRBJ2-7; D might be TRBD1 (6 bases). CDR3 length: 15 amino acids. Trimming shortened V by 5 bases and J by 2 bases, and 16 bases separated the two germline ends. In nucleotides, the CDR3 is TGTGCCAGCAGTCAACATACAGGGTTGACCTACGAGCAGTACTTC. Protein product: CASSQHTGLTYEQYF.

V usage is TRBV7-9 and J usage is TRBJ1-1; D ambiguous. V lost 0 bases to trimming and J lost 5 bases, with 4 bases between them. CDR1 is SEHNR, CDR2 FQNEAQ, per germline (reference sequence). The CDR3 runs 12 residues. The CDR3 region is CASSLAQTEAFF. The CDR3 nucleotides are TGTGCCAGCAGCTTAGCCCAAACTGAAGCTTTCTTT.

The chain combines TRBV12-3 or TRBV12-4 with TRBJ2-1; D might be TRBD1 (6 bases). V lost 3 bases to trimming and J lost 8 bases, with 17 bases between them. The CDR3 covers 15 residues. The CDR3 sequence is CASSFLGIRGHEQFF. The CDR3 bases are TGTGCCAGCAGTTTCCTAGGGATCAGGGGTCATGAGCAGTTCTTC.

The chain is built from TRBV10-3 and TRBJ1-2, with 7 positions matching TRBD1. V shed 11 bases, J shed 2 bases, and the junction held 8 bases outside the gene matches. CDR1 is ENHRY and CDR2 is SYGVKD in the germline V gene. This CDR3 has 13 residues. The CDR3 loop is CAARGTENYGYTF. The CDR3 bases are TGTGCCGCGCGTGGGACAGAAAACTATGGCTACACCTTC.

This clonotype occurred a few times. The V call is TRBV5-1, the J call TRBJ1-1, with 7 nucleotides matching TRBD1. The V segment lost 3 bases and the J segment 1 base; nucleotides outside the gene matches: 6. The CDR3 consists of 15 residues. Looked up from germline, CDR1 is SGHRS and CDR2 is YFSETQ. Here the CDR3 reads CASSSQGNPNTEAFF. The CDR3 DNA reads as TGCGCCAGCAGCTCACAGGGGAACCCGAACACTGAAGCTTTCTTT.

This clonotype has only a few counts. This chain links TRBV20-1 with TRBJ2-7; 9 bases fit TRBD2. The ends lost 3 bases at V and 8 bases at J; junction bases unmatched: 11. This CDR3 comprises 14 residues. Germline-derived CDR1 and CDR2 are DFQATT and SNEGSKA (reference sequence). CDR3 protein: CSARPGLASYQQYF. Written as DNA, the CDR3 is TGCAGTGCTAGGCCGGGACTAGCTTCGTACCAGCAGTACTTC.

This clonotype was detected a few times. This rearrangement joins TRBV7-9 to TRBJ2-7, with 11 bases identical to TRBD2. CDR1 and CDR2 from the germline V gene are SEHNR and FQNEAQ (reference sequence). The CDR3 runs 16 residues. V gave up 5 bases and J gave up 0 bases; unmatched junction bases: 6. The CDR3 here is CASSPWGLADSYEQYF. In nucleotides, the CDR3 is TGTGCCAGCAGCCCCTGGGGACTAGCGGACTCCTACGAGCAGTACTTC.